These 3 T cell receptor beta chains came from one sample sequenced in a study of T cells in Graves' hyperthyroidism and ophthalmopathy. It was RNA transcripts that yielded the amplified TCR beta CDR3 regions. The TCR CDR3 first-round RT-PCR relied on the HTBI primer set. One entry per CDR3 protein results from TCRdb running MiXCR on the multiplex PCR reads. This table has around 540,000 distinct CDR3 sequences, approximately 16% appearing once. Sequencing was carried out using blood. The receptors stem from a woman aged 25 to 39 with Graves' ophthalmopathy.

This clonotype was seen many times. DNA of the CDR3: TGTGCCTGGACTAGCGGGAATGCAGATACGCAGTATTTT. Translation: CAWTSGNADTQYF. The rearrangement uses TRBV30 and TRBJ2-3; 9 bases match TRBD2. The CDR3 length is 13 residues. The germline V gene has CDR1 GTSNPN and CDR2 SVGIG (reference sequence). The V segment lost 4 bases and the J segment 4 bases; nucleotides outside the gene matches: 3.

Ten or more counts support this clonotype. This sequence joins TRBV11-2 and TRBJ1-1; D might be TRBD1 (5 bases). The length of the CDR3 is 17 residues. V was clipped by 1 base and J by 0 bases, with 15 bases between them. From germline, CDR1 is SGHAT and CDR2 FQNNGV. The CDR3, as DNA: TGTGCCAGCAGCTTAGGAAGGAGGGGCGGATTGAACACTGAAGCTTTCTTT. This codes for CASSLGRRGGLNTEAFF.

This clonotype was counted at least ten times. The rearrangement joins TRBV7-2 to TRBJ1-3; D gene unclear. The germline gives CDR1 SGHTA, CDR2 FQGNSA. The CDR3 has 13 amino acids. V lost 5 bases, J lost 0 bases, and 5 bases lay in between. CDR3 in DNA: TGTGCCAGCAGCGGGTCCTCTGGAAACACCATATATTTT. It yields the protein CASSGSSGNTIYF.